The 11 T cell receptor beta chains below were found in one sample sequenced in a study of CD8 T cells in ankylosing spondylitis. Each CDR3 protein gets one entry after TCRdb re-called the 5' RACE reads with MiXCR. The table records 380,000 or so distinct CDR3 sequences, 20% of them present only once. The sample was blood, either unsorted or a sorted T cell fraction (not recorded which). These receptor sequences come from a male donor with ankylosing spondylitis or in good health (not recorded which).

This clonotype was observed a handful of times. The chain is built from TRBV15 and TRBJ2-1; TRBD1 aligns across 8 bases. This CDR3 contains 15 residues. CDR1 is LNHNV, CDR2 YYDKDF, per germline (reference sequence). V lost 1 base and J lost 6; bases outside the gene matches: 5. The CDR3, as DNA: TGTGCCACCAGCAGAGGGACAGGGTACCTCAATGAGCAGTTCTTC. Translation gives CATSRGTGYLNEQFF.

This chain connects TRBV15 to TRBJ2-1; TRBD1 agrees at 11 bases. Germline V gene lookup returns CDR1 LNHNV and CDR2 YYDKDF (reference sequence). V was pared by 10 bases and J by 7 bases, with 15 bases of the junction left unmatched. The CDR3 is 16 residues long. The CDR3 DNA sequence: TGTGCCATCGTAGATAATGGACAGGGGGCAGGGAATGAGCAGTTCTTC. It translates to CAIVDNGQGAGNEQFF. The complete variable domain, with remaining parts taken from reference TRBV15 and TRBJ2-1, reads DAMVIQNPRYQVTQFGKPVTLSCSQTLNHNVMYWYQQKSSQAPKLLFHYYDKDFNNEADTPDNFQSRRPNTSFCFLDIRSPGLGDTAMYLCAIVDNGQGAGNEQFFGPGTRLTVL.

V usage is TRBV4-1 and J usage is TRBJ2-7, with 7 positions matching TRBD1. With 1 base clipped from V and 6 bases from J, the junction kept 3 bases outside the gene matches. CDR3 size: 13 residues. CDR1 and CDR2 from the germline V gene are MGHRA and YSYEKL. The DNA of the CDR3 is TGCGCCAGCAGCCAAGGTACAGGGGTCGAGCAGTACTTC. Translated, it gives CASSQGTGVEQYF.

This clonotype was seen more than once but under ten times. A read error is possible here, since a much larger clone lies one base away. The chain has TRBV6-2 or TRBV6-3 and TRBJ2-3; D unresolved. V lost 6 bases, J lost 11 bases, and 12 bases lay in between. The CDR3 runs to 11 residues. The V gene's germline CDR1 is MNHEY and CDR2 SVGEGT. The DNA for the CDR3 is TGTGCCAGCAGCAAACTGAATAAGCAGTATTTT. Translating gives CASSKLNKQYF.

V and J are TRBV7-9 and TRBJ1-1; D is undetermined. V was pared by 5 bases and J by 8 bases, with 18 bases between. The CDR3 contains 14 residues. CDR1 is SEHNR and CDR2 is FQNEAQ in the germline V gene (reference sequence). The CDR3 here is CASSQLTRMEEAFF. The CDR3 DNA is TGTGCCAGCAGCCAGTTAACACGGATGGAAGAAGCTTTCTTT.

The chain employs TRBV19 and TRBJ2-7; tentatively, D is TRBD2 (5 bases). This CDR3 is 15 amino acids long. Trimming removed 3 bases from V and 1 base from J, with 13 bases in between. Germline-derived CDR1 and CDR2 are LNHDA and SQIVND (reference sequence). The CDR3 loop is CASSMDEGLSYEQYF. The CDR3 DNA sequence: TGTGCCAGTAGTATGGATGAGGGATTGTCCTACGAGCAGTACTTC.

The chain joins TRBV12-3 or TRBV12-4 to TRBJ2-3, with 12 bases identical to TRBD1. The CDR3 loop spans 16 amino acids. V dropped 6 bases and J dropped 0; count of bases not matched to a gene: 4. Written as DNA, the CDR3 is TGTGCCAGCAGCGGGACAGGGGGCACCAGCACAGATACGCAGTATTTT. This translates into CASSGTGGTSTDTQYF.

The chain combines TRBV29-1 with TRBJ2-7, with TRBD2 matching over 10 bases. Losses at the gene ends were 4 bases for V and 7 bases for J; bases not matched to a gene: 7. This CDR3 contains 13 residues. Germline loops: CDR1 SQVTM, CDR2 ANQGSEA. Here the CDR3 DNA reads TGCAGCGTTGTTTCACAGACTAGCGGGGAGCAGTACTTC. Amino acid sequence: CSVVSQTSGEQYF.

The V gene is TRBV6-2 or TRBV6-3, the J gene TRBJ2-7; D perhaps matches TRBD2 (5 bases). The CDR3 is 15 amino acids. Germline lookup yields CDR1 MNHEY and CDR2 SVGEGT. Trimming stripped 2 bases from V and 3 bases from J, with 14 bases between. The CDR3 DNA sequence: TGTGCCAGCAGTTACGCGGCAGAGGGAATCTACGAGCAGTACTTC. This codes for CASSYAAEGIYEQYF.

The genes are TRBV12-3 or TRBV12-4 and TRBJ2-1; maybe TRBD1 (6 bases). This CDR3 region has 13 residues. Trimming took 10 bases from V and 3 from J, leaving 13 bases between them. The CDR3, as DNA: TGTGCCATCGGGCCGACAGGCTACAATGAGCAGTTCTTC. This codes for CAIGPTGYNEQFF.

The sample holds a few counts of this clonotype. The chain couples TRBV7-8 to TRBJ1-5, with D unclear. V gave up 1 base and J gave up 4 bases, with 11 bases separating them. The germline CDR1 and CDR2 sequences are SGHVS and FQNEAQ. This CDR3 comprises 15 residues. The CDR3 here is CASSLVGNANQPQHF. CDR3 nucleotides: TGTGCCAGCAGCTTAGTGGGCAACGCTAATCAGCCCCAGCATTTT.